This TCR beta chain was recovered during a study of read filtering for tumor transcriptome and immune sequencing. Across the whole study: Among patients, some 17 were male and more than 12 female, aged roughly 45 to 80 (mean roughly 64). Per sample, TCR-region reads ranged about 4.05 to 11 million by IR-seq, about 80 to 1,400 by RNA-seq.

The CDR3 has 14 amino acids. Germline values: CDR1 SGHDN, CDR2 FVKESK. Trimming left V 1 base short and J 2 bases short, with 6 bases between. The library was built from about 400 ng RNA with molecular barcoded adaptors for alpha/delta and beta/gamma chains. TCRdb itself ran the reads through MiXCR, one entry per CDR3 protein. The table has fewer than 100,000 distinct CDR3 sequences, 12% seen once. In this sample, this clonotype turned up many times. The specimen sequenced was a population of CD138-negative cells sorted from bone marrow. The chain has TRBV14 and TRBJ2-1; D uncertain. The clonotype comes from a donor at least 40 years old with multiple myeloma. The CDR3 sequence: CASSQALAYNEQFF. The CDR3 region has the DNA TGTGCCAGCAGCCAAGCCCTAGCCTACAATGAGCAGTTCTTC.